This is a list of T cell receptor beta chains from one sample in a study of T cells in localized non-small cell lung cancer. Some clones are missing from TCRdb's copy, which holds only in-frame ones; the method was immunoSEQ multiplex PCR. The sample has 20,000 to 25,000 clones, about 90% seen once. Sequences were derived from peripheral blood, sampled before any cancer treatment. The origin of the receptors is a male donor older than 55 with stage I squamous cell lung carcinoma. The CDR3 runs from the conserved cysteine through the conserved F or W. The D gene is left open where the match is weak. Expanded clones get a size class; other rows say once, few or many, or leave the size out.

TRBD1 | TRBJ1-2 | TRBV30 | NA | TGTGCCTGGAGTGTAAGGGGACAGGGACCTTCTAACTATGGCTACACCTTC | CAWSVRGQGPSNYGYTF
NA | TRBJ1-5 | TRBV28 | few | TGTGCCAGCCCACTTTATAGCAATCAGCCCCAGCATTTT | CASPLYSNQPQHF
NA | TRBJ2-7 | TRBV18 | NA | TGTGCCAGCTCAGAAGGGTTAACCTACGAGCAGTACTTC | CASSEGLTYEQYF
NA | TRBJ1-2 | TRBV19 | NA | TGTGCCAGTAGTACTCCGGGGGGATACTATGGCTACACCTTC | CASSTPGGYYGYTF
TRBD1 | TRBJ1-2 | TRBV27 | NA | TGTGCCAGCAGTTGGGACAGGGTATATGGCTACACCTTC | CASSWDRVYGYTF
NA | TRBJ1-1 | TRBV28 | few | TGTGCCAGCAGCCGATACAGGAACACTGAAGCTTTCTTT | CASSRYRNTEAFF
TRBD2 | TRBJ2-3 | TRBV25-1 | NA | TGTGCCAGCAGTGAGGCGGGGGGAAATACGCAGTATTTT | CASSEAGGNTQYF
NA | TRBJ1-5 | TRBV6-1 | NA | TGTGCCAGCAGTCGAGGGCAGCCCCAGCATTTT | CASSRGQPQHF
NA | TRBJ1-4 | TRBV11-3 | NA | TGTGCCAGCAGCAGTTCCTTGGGGGGGAATGAAAAACTGTTTTTT | CASSSSLGGNEKLFF
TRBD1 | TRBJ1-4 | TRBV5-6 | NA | TGTGCCAGCAGCCCGGACAGGGTGGGGAAACTGTTTTTT | CASSPDRVGKLFF